The rows below give T cell receptor beta chains drawn from one sample of a study of CD8+ T cells in alopecia areata. Assay used: immunoSEQ multiplex PCR; TCRdb lists only in-frame clones, some missing. The sample records hundreds of thousands of clones, 50% to 60% being singletons. The material sequenced was CD4+ T cells sorted from blood, taken at week 0. These TCRs come from a human donor with alopecia areata. CDR3s include the opening cysteine and the closing phenylalanine or tryptophan. The D gene is left open where the match is weak. A row's size may be missing; if present it is once, few, many or a size class.

>TRBV29-1|NA|TRBJ2-2|NA
CSVTRLNTGELFF
TGCAGCGTTACAAGACTGAACACCGGGGAGCTGTTTTTT
>TRBV7-2|NA|TRBJ2-4|NA
CASSLGGANIQYF
TGTGCCAGCAGCTTAGGGGGTGCTAACATTCAGTACTTC
>TRBV18|NA|TRBJ1-2|TRBD1
CASSPRDRDGYTF
TGTGCCAGCTCACCCCGGGACAGGGATGGCTACACCTTC
>TRBV23-1|NA|TRBJ1-5|NA
CASSRFYSVREGNQPQHF
TGCGCCAGCAGTCGCTTCTACAGCGTTAGGGAGGGTAATCAGCCCCAGCATTTT
>TRBV7-9|NA|TRBJ2-7|NA
CASSLGGAGYEQYF
TGTGCCAGCAGCTTAGGAGGGGCTGGCTACGAGCAGTACTTC
>TRBV18|NA|TRBJ1-5|NA
CASSTERGIQPQHF
TGTGCCAGCTCCACGGAGAGGGGAATTCAGCCCCAGCATTTT
>TRBV2|NA|TRBJ2-2|NA
CASSENGRVPSGELFF
TGTGCCAGCAGTGAGAACGGGAGAGTCCCTTCCGGGGAGCTGTTTTTT
>TRBV7-2|NA|TRBJ1-2|NA
CASSLVALNYGYTF
TGTGCCAGCAGCTTAGTCGCCCTCAACTATGGCTACACCTTC
>TRBV30|few|TRBJ1-1|NA
CAWSLSGDTEAFF
TGTGCCTGGAGTCTGTCGGGGGACACTGAAGCTTTCTTT
>TRBV6-6|once|TRBJ2-5|NA
CASSGEQGLLQETQYF
TGTGCCAGCAGTGGCGAACAGGGTTTACTCCAAGAGACCCAGTACTTC
>TRBV29-1|few|TRBJ2-1|TRBD2
CSVGSGTSGLVQFF
TGCAGCGTCGGCTCCGGGACTAGCGGATTGGTGCAGTTCTTC
>TRBV30|NA|TRBJ2-3|TRBD1
CAWTAGTGSTDTQYF
TGTGCCTGGACCGCCGGGACAGGTAGCACAGATACGCAGTATTTT
>TRBV18|NA|TRBJ2-3|NA
CASVVADTQYF
TGTGCCAGCGTCGTAGCAGATACGCAGTATTTT
>TRBV6-1|NA|TRBJ1-2|TRBD1
CASTSGGPERYGYTF
TGTGCCAGCACGTCAGGGGGCCCGGAGCGCTATGGCTACACCTTC
>TRBV5-1|NA|TRBJ2-7|NA
CASSLTSSQYEQYF
TGCGCCAGCAGCTTGACTTCCTCACAATACGAGCAGTACTTC
>TRBV29-1|few|TRBJ2-4|TRBD2
CSDSPLTSGGVIAKNIQYF
TGCAGCGACAGCCCCTTGACTAGCGGGGGGGTTATAGCCAAAAACATTCAGTACTTC
>TRBV29-1|NA|TRBJ2-1|NA
CSPKLAGTYNEQFF
TGCAGCCCGAAACTGGCGGGGACCTACAATGAGCAGTTCTTC
>TRBV7-6|NA|TRBJ2-1|NA
CASSPGGPGLGSNEQFF
TGTGCCAGCAGCCCAGGGGGTCCGGGACTAGGGTCCAATGAGCAGTTCTTC
>TRBV6-5|NA|TRBJ1-1|NA
CASRQGHLNTEAFF
TGTGCCAGCAGACAGGGACATTTGAACACTGAAGCTTTCTTT
>TRBV30|once|TRBJ2-5|NA
CAWSDVGQTQYF
TGTGCCTGGAGTGATGTGGGGCAGACCCAGTACTTC
>TRBV9|NA|TRBJ1-1|NA
CASTKEAFPMNTEAFF
TGTGCCAGCACCAAGGAGGCCTTCCCTATGAACACTGAAGCTTTCTTT
>TRBV14|NA|TRBJ1-2|TRBD1
CASSRGAGTDYGYTF
TGTGCCAGCAGCCGAGGAGCCGGGACAGATTATGGCTACACCTTC
>TRBV29-1|NA|TRBJ1-3|NA
CSVEMAAGNTIYF
TGCAGCGTTGAAATGGCAGCTGGAAACACCATATATTTT
>TRBV2|NA|TRBJ2-1|TRBD2
CASSSTSGGINEQFF
TGTGCCAGCAGTTCGACTAGCGGGGGTATCAATGAGCAGTTCTTC
>TRBV10-3|NA|TRBJ1-2|NA
CATSGSGYGYTF
TGTGCCACCTCGGGCTCGGGCTATGGCTACACCTTC
>TRBV11-2|few|TRBJ2-7|TRBD1
CASSFGTGAYEQYF
TGTGCCAGCAGCTTCGGGACAGGTGCCTACGAGCAGTACTTC
>TRBV5-1|NA|TRBJ2-7|TRBD1
CASSPRDRVGEQYF
TGCGCCAGCAGCCCCCGGGACAGGGTTGGCGAGCAGTACTTC
>TRBV7-3|once|TRBJ2-5|TRBD1
CASSADRGETQYF
TGTGCCAGCAGCGCGGACAGGGGAGAGACCCAGTACTTC
>TRBV7-9|NA|TRBJ1-2|NA
CASRPVERRGDYGYTF
TGTGCCAGCAGACCGGTTGAGAGGAGAGGCGACTATGGCTACACCTTC
>TRBV27|NA|TRBJ2-3|TRBD2
CASSRPGLVFRYF
TGTGCCAGCAGTAGACCGGGACTAGTTTTTCGGTATTTT
>TRBV30|NA|TRBJ1-1|TRBD1
CAWRPGQGEAFF
TGTGCCTGGAGACCTGGACAGGGAGAAGCTTTCTTT
>TRBV29-1|few|TRBJ2-4|NA
CSVRGGVPKNIQYF
TGCAGCGTTCGAGGTGGGGTGCCCAAAAACATTCAGTACTTC
>TRBV7-9|NA|TRBJ1-5|TRBD1
CASSRTGGNDQPQHF
TGTGCCAGCAGCCGTACAGGGGGCAACGATCAGCCCCAGCATTTT
>TRBV30|few|TRBJ1-6|NA
CAWSVRGSGDRSPLHF
TGTGCCTGGAGTGTTAGAGGATCAGGGGACCGTTCACCCCTCCACTTT
>TRBV29-1|NA|TRBJ2-7|NA
CSVEGPGGSYEQYF
TGCAGCGTTGAAGGCCCCGGGGGTTCCTACGAGCAGTACTTC
>TRBV19|NA|TRBJ2-5|NA
CASTRTAKRETQYF
TGTGCCAGTACCCGGACCGCGAAGAGGGAGACCCAGTACTTC
>TRBV30|few|TRBJ1-1|NA
CAWMTNTEAFF
TGTGCCTGGATGACGAACACTGAAGCTTTCTTT
>TRBV30|NA|TRBJ2-3|TRBD1
CAWSYRGDTQYF
TGTGCCTGGAGTTACAGGGGAGATACGCAGTATTTT
>TRBV18|once|TRBJ2-2|TRBD2
CASSQAGGRNTGELFF
TGTGCCAGCTCCCAAGCGGGGGGGCGCAACACCGGGGAGCTGTTTTTT
>TRBV6-5|NA|TRBJ1-5|NA
CASKITKYSNQPQHF
TGTGCCAGCAAGATTACGAAATATAGCAATCAGCCCCAGCATTTT
>TRBV7-7|NA|TRBJ2-6|TRBD1
CASSPGTGAISGANVLTF
TGTGCTAGCAGCCCCGGGACAGGGGCGATATCTGGGGCCAACGTCCTGACTTTC
>TRBV29-1|NA|TRBJ2-1|TRBD2
CSVLAGINEQFF
TGCAGCGTGCTAGCGGGGATCAATGAGCAGTTCTTC
>TRBV5-1|NA|TRBJ1-1|TRBD1
CASSSGQENTEAFF
TGCGCCAGCAGCTCGGGACAGGAAAACACTGAAGCTTTCTTT
>TRBV4-1|NA|TRBJ1-3|TRBD1
CASSNIQGVGNTIYF
TGCGCCAGCAGCAACATACAGGGGGTCGGAAACACCATATATTTT
>TRBV6-1|NA|TRBJ2-1|TRBD2
CASSERSSGRTSNEQFF
TGTGCCAGCAGTGAACGGAGTAGCGGGAGAACGAGCAATGAGCAGTTCTTC
>TRBV29-1|few|TRBJ1-2|NA
CSVEAQVGYGYTF
TGCAGCGTTGAGGCCCAGGTGGGCTATGGCTACACCTTC
>TRBV13|few|TRBJ2-3|TRBD1
CASSSGQGTDTQYF
TGTGCCAGCAGCTCGGGACAGGGCACAGATACGCAGTATTTT
>TRBV29-1|NA|TRBJ2-1|TRBD1
CSVGDSYNEQFF
TGCAGCGTTGGGGACAGCTACAATGAGCAGTTCTTC
>TRBV5-1|NA|TRBJ2-7|TRBD1
CASSFPTGANEQYF
TGCGCCAGCAGCTTTCCGACAGGGGCCAACGAGCAGTACTTC
>TRBV10-3|NA|TRBJ2-1|NA
CAIKDSTYNEQFF
TGTGCCATTAAGGACAGTACCTACAATGAGCAGTTCTTC
>TRBV29-1|many|TRBJ2-1|TRBD1
CSGTGGSFDNEQFF
TGCAGCGGTACAGGGGGAAGTTTCGACAATGAGCAGTTCTTC
>TRBV18|NA|TRBJ2-7|NA
CASSPPTGVRYEQYF
TGTGCCAGCTCACCCCCCACCGGGGTCCGGTACGAGCAGTACTTC
>TRBV11-2|NA|TRBJ2-6|NA
CASSPLKSGANVLTF
TGTGCCAGCAGCCCGCTAAAATCTGGGGCCAACGTCCTGACTTTC
>TRBV29-1|NA|TRBJ1-1|NA
CSVEGLANREAFF
TGCAGCGTTGAAGGGCTGGCCAATCGGGAAGCTTTCTTT
>TRBV11-2|NA|TRBJ2-3|NA
CASSLARGVRSTQYF
TGTGCCAGCAGCTTAGCTCGAGGGGTTAGGAGTACGCAGTATTTT